The 5 T cell receptor beta chains in this list originate from one sample, sequenced in a study of T cell responses to AZD1222 COVID-19 vaccine. Clones were read by immunoSEQ multiplex PCR, and TCRdb kept only the in-frame ones, dropping some. The data show 90,000 to 120,000 clones, 70% to 90% seen once. The sequences come from peripheral blood, collected 28 days after the second AZD1222 dose. The receptor source for this set is an adult who received the AZD1222 COVID-19 vaccine.

V usage is TRBV15 and J usage is TRBJ2-3; 7 nucleotides line up with TRBD1. J lost 3 bases, V lost 3 bases, and 9 bases had no gene match. Germline CDR1 is LNHNV and CDR2 is YYDKDF (reference sequence). The CDR3 is made up of 16 amino acids. CDR3 region: CATSRVTGVLTDTQYF. In DNA form, the CDR3 reads TGTGCCACCAGCAGGGTAACAGGGGTGTTGACAGATACGCAGTATTTT.

The V gene is TRBV14, the J gene TRBJ2-7; D remains unclear. V lost 0 bases to trimming and J lost 2 bases, with 8 bases between them. The CDR3 totals 14 residues. Looked up from germline, CDR1 is SGHDN and CDR2 is FVKESK. The CDR3 reads CASSQEENTYEQYF. In DNA form, the CDR3 reads TGTGCCAGCAGCCAAGAAGAGAACACCTACGAGCAGTACTTC.

This sequence joins TRBV4-2 and TRBJ1-5; D remains ambiguous. V was trimmed by 1 base and J by 2 bases, leaving 12 bases between them. The CDR3 sequence is 16 residues long. Looked up from germline, CDR1 is LGHNA and CDR2 is YNFKEQ. The CDR3 is CASSQVGYGGNQPQHF. The DNA of the CDR3 is TGTGCCAGCAGCCAAGTTGGGTACGGGGGCAATCAGCCCCAGCATTTT.

The V call is TRBV6-5, the J call TRBJ2-7; perhaps TRBD2 as D (5 bases). V lost 1 base, J lost 1 base, and 8 bases lay in between. From germline, CDR1 is MNHEY and CDR2 SVGAGI. This CDR3 has 14 residues. CDR3 sequence: CASSYFRGSYEQYF. As DNA, the CDR3 is TGTGCCAGCAGTTACTTTCGGGGTTCCTACGAGCAGTACTTC.

This chain connects TRBV7-9 to TRBJ2-5; D remains unclear. In germline, CDR1 is SEHNR, CDR2 FQNEAQ (reference sequence). With 8 bases removed from V and 4 bases from J, the gap between germline ends came to 17 bases. The CDR3 is 14 residues long. CDR3 nucleotides: TGTGCCAGCCTAAATCCAGAGTGGGGAGAGACCCAGTACTTC. Translated, it gives CASLNPEWGETQYF.